The next 28 T cell receptor beta chains were all read from a single sample in a study of cytomegalovirus exposure and HLA in healthy donors. Primers included in the PCR were 60 Vbeta and 13 Jbeta primers. The repertoire was sequenced with immunoSEQ multiplex PCR; TCRdb's copy has only in-frame clones and lacks some. The data hold some 170,000 clones, with roughly 85% observed a single time. The specimen sequenced was PBMCs. The receptors come from a woman between 50 and 59 years old in good health and CMV-seronegative.

V is TRBV2 and J is TRBJ2-2, with 10 bases that match TRBD2. The ends lost 4 bases at V and 1 base at J; junction bases unmatched: 12. CDR1 is SNHLY and CDR2 is FYNNEI in the germline V gene. The CDR3 is 19 residues long. This CDR3 is CASSALSLAGPKNTGELFF. CDR3 sequence (DNA): TGTGCCAGCAGTGCCCTTTCACTAGCGGGGCCGAAGAACACCGGGGAGCTGTTTTTT. The full variable domain, completed using reference TRBV2 and TRBJ2-2, is EPEVTQTPSHQVTQMGQEVILRCVPISNHLYFYWYRQILGQKVEFLVSFYNNEISEKSEIFDDQFSVERPDGSNFTLKIRSTKLEDSAMYFCASSALSLAGPKNTGELFFGEGSRLTVL.

The chain couples TRBV2 to TRBJ2-1, with TRBD2 as a possible D gene (6 bases). V gave up 8 bases and J gave up 8 bases, with 16 bases separating them. CDR1 and CDR2 (germline): SNHLY, FYNNEI. There are 13 residues in the CDR3. CDR3 sequence reads: CASYRDSGDEQFF. The DNA of the CDR3 is TGTGCCAGCTACCGGGACTCCGGGGATGAGCAGTTCTTC.

The V and J genes are TRBV29-1 and TRBJ2-3, with 14 bases aligning to TRBD2. The CDR3 is 13 amino acids. Germline CDR1 and CDR2: SQVTM and ANQGSEA. The CDR3 DNA sequence: TGCACCAAGGGACTAGCGGGAGTAGATACGCAGTATTTT. Its translation is CTKGLAGVDTQYF.

J is TRBJ2-7 and V is TRBV10-3, with D perhaps TRBD1 (6 bases). Germline V gene lookup returns CDR1 ENHRY and CDR2 SYGVKD. This CDR3 has 13 amino acids. Trimming left V 4 bases short and J 4 bases short, with 11 bases between. The CDR3 DNA reads TGTGCCATCAGTGGGCAGGGGAAGTACGAGCAGTACTTC. Protein sequence: CAISGQGKYEQYF.

This chain uses TRBV10-1 with TRBJ1-1; D possibly corresponds to TRBD1 (6 bases). Germline V gene data show CDR1 as WNHNN and CDR2 as SYGVQD (reference sequence). Trimming stripped 6 bases from V and 7 bases from J, with 15 bases between. The CDR3 is made up of 13 amino acids. The CDR3 region is CASSQQGAGEAFF. In nucleotides, the CDR3 is TGCGCCAGCAGCCAACAGGGTGCTGGTGAAGCTTTCTTT.

V usage is TRBV27 and J usage is TRBJ1-2; D not certain. V lost 5 bases and J lost 8, with 18 bases in between. Germline V gene sequence: CDR1 MNHEY, CDR2 SMNVEV (reference sequence). This CDR3 is 14 amino acids long. The CDR3 bases are TGTGCCAGCAGTCCCAAAGACGGTGACTGGGGCTACACCTTC. Its translation: CASSPKDGDWGYTF.

A few counts support this clone. The chain joins TRBV6-5 to TRBJ1-1, with TRBD1 matching over 8 bases. V was pared by 5 bases and J by 4 bases, with 6 bases of the junction left unmatched. Germline values: CDR1 MNHEY, CDR2 SVGAGI. The CDR3 loop spans 14 amino acids. The CDR3 loop is CASSTTGGTTEAFF. DNA for the CDR3: TGTGCCAGCAGTACCACAGGGGGAACCACTGAAGCTTTCTTT.

The chain employs TRBV28 and TRBJ1-4; D possibly corresponds to TRBD1 (5 bases). CDR3 length: 14 residues. V lost 3 bases, J lost 10 bases, and 15 bases lay in between. CDR1 MDHEN and CDR2 SYDVKM come from the germline V gene. CDR3 coding DNA: TGTGCCAGCAGTTTGACTGGGGCCTATGGAAAACTGTTTTTT. It translates to CASSLTGAYGKLFF. The full variable domain, in which reference TRBV28 and TRBJ1-4 provide the parts outside the CDR3, is DVKVTQSSRYLVKRTGEKVFLECVQDMDHENMFWYRQDPGLGLRLIYFSYDVKMKEKGDIPEGYSVSREKKERFSLILESASTNQTSMYLCASSLTGAYGKLFFGSGTQLSVL.

This clone was observed a handful of times. The V and J genes are TRBV5-4 and TRBJ2-1; 9 bases are shared with TRBD1. Germline CDR1 is SGHNT and CDR2 is YYREEE (reference sequence). The CDR3 is made up of 17 amino acids. V was clipped by 1 base and J by 4 bases; unmatched bases: 9. The CDR3 sequence: CASSLLYSGTGYNEQFF. The CDR3, as DNA: TGTGCCAGCAGCTTGTTATATTCCGGGACAGGGTACAATGAGCAGTTCTTC. The full variable domain, in which reference TRBV5-4 and TRBJ2-1 provide the parts outside the CDR3, is ETGVTQSPTHLIKTRGQQVTLRCSSQSGHNTVSWYQQALGQGPQFIFQYYREEENGRGNFPPRFSGLQFPNYSSELNVNALELDDSALYLCASSLLYSGTGYNEQFFGPGTRLTVL.

This clone was observed once. This chain's CDR3 is CASSAGNFNTGELFF. In DNA, the CDR3 is TGTGCCAGCAGCGCGGGGAATTTCAACACCGGGGAGCTGTTTTTT. The genes are TRBV2 and TRBJ2-2, with D maybe TRBD2 (6 bases). This CDR3 spans 15 amino acids. CDR1 SNHLY and CDR2 FYNNEI come from the germline V gene. V was pared by 6 bases and J by 2 bases, with 13 bases between.

This clone was detected only once. The CDR3 here is CAWSGYRFRSDYTF. In DNA, the CDR3 is TGTGCCTGGAGTGGGTACAGGTTCCGAAGTGACTACACCTTC. This chain uses TRBV30 with TRBJ1-2; perhaps TRBD1 as D (5 bases). Trimming removed 1 base at V and 10 bases at J, with 19 bases between. Germline assignment: CDR1 GTSNPN and CDR2 SVGIG (reference sequence). The CDR3 consists of 14 residues.

V usage is TRBV4-1 and J usage is TRBJ2-7; no clear D. The germline gives CDR1 MGHRA, CDR2 YSYEKL. The CDR3 length is 13 residues. The V and J ends lost 0 bases and 10 bases respectively, with 13 bases between them. The CDR3 spells CASSQDLGQVQYF. The CDR3 DNA is TGCGCCAGCAGCCAAGATCTCGGTCAGGTTCAGTACTTC.

The rearrangement joins TRBV10-2 to TRBJ2-1, with D perhaps TRBD2 (6 bases). The V end was cut by 4 bases, the J end by 2 bases, with 18 bases between. This CDR3 is built from 17 residues. CDR1 is WSHSY and CDR2 is SAAADI in the germline V gene. CDR3 loop: CASSGWSGRETYNEQFF. CDR3 nucleotides: TGCGCCAGCAGTGGATGGTCGGGGCGGGAAACCTACAATGAGCAGTTCTTC.

The chain couples TRBV5-6 to TRBJ1-2; a weak D match, TRBD1 (6 bases). The V end was cut by 1 base, the J end by 8 bases, with 12 bases between. This CDR3 spans 13 amino acids. Per the germline V gene, CDR1 is SGHDT and CDR2 is YYEEEE. The CDR3 region has the DNA TGTGCCAGCAGCTTGAACAGGGTCTTGGGCTACACCTTC. It yields the protein CASSLNRVLGYTF.

V gene TRBV9 combines with J gene TRBJ2-1; D gene unclear. The CDR3 has 15 amino acids. Germline V gene sequence: CDR1 SGDLS, CDR2 YYNGEE. With 0 bases removed from V and 0 bases from J, the gap between germline ends came to 7 bases. CDR3 sequence: CASSVEPSSYNEQFF. The CDR3 DNA reads TGTGCCAGCAGCGTAGAACCCAGCTCCTACAATGAGCAGTTCTTC.

V and J are TRBV11-3 and TRBJ2-5, with 8 bases aligning to TRBD1. CDR1 is SGHNT and CDR2 is YENEEA in the germline V gene. The CDR3 spans 12 residues. The V and J ends lost 8 bases and 4 bases, in that order; junction bases with no gene match: 3. The CDR3 here is CASGDRGETQYF. CDR3 nucleotides: TGTGCCAGCGGAGACAGGGGAGAGACCCAGTACTTC. Supplemented by reference TRBV11-3 and TRBJ2-5, the full variable domain reads EAGVVQSPRYKIIEKKQPVAFWCNPISGHNTLYWYLQNLGQGPELLIRYENEEAVDDSQLPKDRFSAERLKGVDSTLKIQPAELGDSAVYLCASGDRGETQYFGPGTRLLVL.

The V and J genes are TRBV27 and TRBJ2-1; D may be TRBD1 (6 bases). In germline, CDR1 is MNHEY, CDR2 SMNVEV (reference sequence). The CDR3 totals 17 residues. V was trimmed by 5 bases and J by 5 bases, leaving 22 bases between them. The CDR3, as DNA: TGTGCCAGCAGTCCTCGGACAGCCAACCTAATAGACAATGAGCAGTTCTTC. Its translation: CASSPRTANLIDNEQFF.

The rearrangement joins TRBV27 to TRBJ1-4, with TRBD1 identical over 7 bases. V was pared by 5 bases and J by 7 bases, with 13 bases of the junction left unmatched. CDR3 length equals 16 residues. Germline V lookup: CDR1 MNHEY, CDR2 SMNVEV (reference sequence). CDR3 residues: CASSPPATGSAEKLFF. For the CDR3, the DNA is TGTGCCAGCAGTCCGCCGGCGACAGGGAGTGCTGAAAAACTGTTTTTT.

The CDR3 bases are TGTGCCAGCAGCGCCCTCGGGGGGACTAACACTGAAGCTTTCTTT. Translation gives CASSALGGTNTEAFF. The chain uses TRBV7-8 and TRBJ1-1; possibly TRBD1 for D (5 bases). V lost 5 bases, J lost 2 bases, and 15 bases lay in between. Germline V CDR1 and CDR2: SGHVS, FQNEAQ. The CDR3 sequence is 15 residues long. The variable domain in full, with the rest retrieved from reference TRBV7-8 and TRBJ1-1, is GAGVSQSPRYKVAKRGQDVALRCDPISGHVSLFWYQQALGQGPEFLTYFQNEAQLDKSGLPSDRFFAERPEGSVSTLKIQRTQQEDSAVYLCASSALGGTNTEAFFGQGTRLTVV.

The chain is built from TRBV28 and TRBJ1-3; D is perhaps TRBD1 (6 bases). The germline gives CDR1 MDHEN, CDR2 SYDVKM. The CDR3 has 15 amino acids. The germline V and J ends were trimmed by 0 bases and 1 base, with 7 bases remaining between them. CDR3 nucleotides: TGTGCCAGCAGTTTATGGGGGGCGTCTGGAAACACCATATATTTT. Translating gives CASSLWGASGNTIYF.

The rearrangement joins TRBV27 to TRBJ2-7; TRBD1 agrees at 8 bases. The CDR3 spans 15 residues. V was pared by 2 bases and J by 4 bases, with 7 bases of the junction left unmatched. Germline CDR1 is MNHEY and CDR2 is SMNVEV (reference sequence). CDR3 DNA: TGTGCCAGCAGTTTAAAGGGCAGGGGGCCGTACGAGCAGTACTTC. Residues: CASSLKGRGPYEQYF.

This sequence joins TRBV2 and TRBJ1-5; 7 bases are a match to TRBD1. The CDR3 is 18 residues long. Trimming took 5 bases from V and 0 from J; bases not matched to a gene: 13. Germline loops: CDR1 SNHLY, CDR2 FYNNEI. The CDR3 loop reads CASSTIPGQLASNQPQHF. The DNA of the CDR3 is TGTGCCAGCAGTACTATACCGGGACAGCTAGCTAGCAATCAGCCCCAGCATTTT.

The chain links TRBV4-3 to TRBJ2-7, with 9 bases fitting TRBD1. The CDR3 covers 16 residues. CDR1 and CDR2 from the germline V gene are LGHNA and YSLEER. The J segment lost 3 bases and the V segment lost 1 base, leaving 7 bases of the junction unmatched. CDR3 loop: CASSQVSGTGFYEQYF. The CDR3 DNA reads TGCGCCAGCAGCCAAGTATCTGGGACAGGGTTCTACGAGCAGTACTTC.

This chain connects TRBV20-1 to TRBJ2-7; possibly TRBD2 for D (6 bases). This CDR3 has 11 residues. Between the trimmed V and J ends, which lost 5 bases and 3 bases, there was a span of 8 bases. CDR1 is DFQATT, CDR2 SNEGSKA, per germline (reference sequence). CDR3 DNA: TGCAGTGCTCCGACTAGCTACGAGCAGTACTTC. This translates into CSAPTSYEQYF.

V and J are TRBV6-5 and TRBJ2-1; D uncertain. CDR3 size: 13 residues. Deletions cut 7 bases from V and 5 bases from J, with 12 bases between. Germline-derived CDR1 and CDR2 are MNHEY and SVGAGI. The CDR3 here is CASTLGWNNEQFF. The CDR3 DNA follows: TGTGCCAGCACCCTAGGCTGGAACAATGAGCAGTTCTTC.

The chain has TRBV7-2 and TRBJ1-2, with TRBD1 matching over 7 bases. The J segment lost 4 bases and the V segment lost 5 bases, leaving 7 bases of the junction unmatched. This CDR3 is built from 14 residues. Germline V lookup: CDR1 SGHTA, CDR2 FQGNSA. The CDR3 DNA reads as TGTGCCAGCAGCCAAGACAGGGCTATCTATGGCTACACCTTC. Residues: CASSQDRAIYGYTF.

In the case of this clone: This sample also contains other DNA sequences that code for the same CDR3. The V gene is TRBV7-2, the J gene TRBJ1-4; TRBD1 agrees at 7 bases. J lost 8 bases, V lost 5 bases, and 8 bases had no gene match. This CDR3 spans 14 amino acids. Germline-derived CDR1 and CDR2 are SGHTA and FQGNSA. CDR3 coding DNA: TGTGCCAGCAGCCAACGACAGGGTCGAGAAAAACTGTTTTTT. This sequence encodes CASSQRQGREKLFF.

The J gene is TRBJ2-7, the V gene TRBV19, with TRBD2 identical over 16 bases. This CDR3 spans 17 amino acids. V gave up 4 bases and J gave up 6 bases; unmatched junction bases: 9. Germline CDR1 is LNHDA and CDR2 is SQIVND (reference sequence). This CDR3 reads CASSTGTSGRAGFEQYF. CDR3 coding DNA: TGTGCCAGTAGTACCGGGACTAGCGGGAGGGCCGGGTTCGAGCAGTACTTC. The full variable domain, in which reference TRBV19 and TRBJ2-7 provide the parts outside the CDR3, is DGGITQSPKYLFRKEGQNVTLSCEQNLNHDAMYWYRQDPGQGLRLIYYSQIVNDFQKGDIAEGYSVSREKKESFPLTVTSAQKNPTAFYLCASSTGTSGRAGFEQYFGPGTRLTVT.